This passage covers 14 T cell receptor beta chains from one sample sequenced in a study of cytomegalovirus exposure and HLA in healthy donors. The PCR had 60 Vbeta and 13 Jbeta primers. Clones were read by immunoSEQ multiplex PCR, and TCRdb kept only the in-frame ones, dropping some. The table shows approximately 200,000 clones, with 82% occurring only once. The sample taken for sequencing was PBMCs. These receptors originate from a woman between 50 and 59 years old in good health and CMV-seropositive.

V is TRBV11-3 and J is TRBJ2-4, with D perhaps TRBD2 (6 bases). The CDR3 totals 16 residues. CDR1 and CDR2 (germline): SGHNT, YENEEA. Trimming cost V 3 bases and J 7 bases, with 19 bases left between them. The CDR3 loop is CASSFNRAGRQNIQYF. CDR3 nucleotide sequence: TGTGCCAGCAGCTTTAATCGGGCAGGGAGGCAGAACATTCAGTACTTC.

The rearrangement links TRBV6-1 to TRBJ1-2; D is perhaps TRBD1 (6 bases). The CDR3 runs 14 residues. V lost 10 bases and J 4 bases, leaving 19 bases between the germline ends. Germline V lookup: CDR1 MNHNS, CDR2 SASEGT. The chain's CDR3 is CATLVGARVYGYTF. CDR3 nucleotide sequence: TGTGCCACCCTGGTGGGGGCGAGGGTCTATGGCTACACCTTC.

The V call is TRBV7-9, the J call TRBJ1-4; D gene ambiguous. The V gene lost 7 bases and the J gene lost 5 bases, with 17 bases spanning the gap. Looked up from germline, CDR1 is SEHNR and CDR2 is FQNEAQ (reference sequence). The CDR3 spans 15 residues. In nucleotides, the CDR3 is TGTGCCAGCACCACGGCAGGCAGAAGAAATGAAAAACTGTTTTTT. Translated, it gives CASTTAGRRNEKLFF.

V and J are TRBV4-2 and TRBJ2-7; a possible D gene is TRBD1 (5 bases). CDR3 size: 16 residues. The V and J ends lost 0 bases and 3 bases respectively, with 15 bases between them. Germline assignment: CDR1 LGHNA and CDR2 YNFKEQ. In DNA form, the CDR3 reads TGTGCCAGCAGCCAAGACTACTGGGGCGACGGCTACGAGCAGTACTTC. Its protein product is CASSQDYWGDGYEQYF.

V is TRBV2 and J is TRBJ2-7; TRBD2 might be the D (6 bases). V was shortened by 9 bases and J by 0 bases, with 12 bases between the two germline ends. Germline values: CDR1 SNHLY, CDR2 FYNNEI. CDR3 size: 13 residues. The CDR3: CASRDWHSYEQYF. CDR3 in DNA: TGTGCCAGTAGGGACTGGCACTCCTACGAGCAGTACTTC.

CDR3 nucleotides: TGTGCCAGTACAGGGGCCCCTAATGAAAAACTGTTTTTT. Protein: CASTGAPNEKLFF. The chain recombines TRBV28 with TRBJ1-4; TRBD1 agrees at 7 bases. The CDR3 contains 13 residues. With 9 bases clipped from V and 3 bases from J, the junction kept 4 bases outside the gene matches. The germline V gene encodes CDR1 MDHEN and CDR2 SYDVKM.

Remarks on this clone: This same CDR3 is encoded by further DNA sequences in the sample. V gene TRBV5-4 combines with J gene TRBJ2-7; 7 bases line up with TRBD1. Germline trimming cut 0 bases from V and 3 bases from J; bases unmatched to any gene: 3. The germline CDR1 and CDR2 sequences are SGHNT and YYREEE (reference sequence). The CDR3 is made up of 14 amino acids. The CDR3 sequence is CASSLVGGSYEQYF. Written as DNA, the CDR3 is TGTGCCAGCAGCTTGGTAGGGGGCAGCTACGAGCAGTACTTC.

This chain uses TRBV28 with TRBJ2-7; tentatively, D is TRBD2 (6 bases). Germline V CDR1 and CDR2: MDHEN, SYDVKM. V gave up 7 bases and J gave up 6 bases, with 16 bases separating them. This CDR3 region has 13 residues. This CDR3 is CASKGAGRGEQYF. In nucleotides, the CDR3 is TGTGCCAGCAAGGGCGCGGGACGAGGCGAGCAGTACTTC.

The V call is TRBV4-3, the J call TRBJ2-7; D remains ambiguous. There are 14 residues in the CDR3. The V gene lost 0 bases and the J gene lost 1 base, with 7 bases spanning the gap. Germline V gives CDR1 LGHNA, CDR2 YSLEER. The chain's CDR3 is CASSQEAWSYEQYF. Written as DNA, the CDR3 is TGCGCCAGCAGCCAAGAAGCATGGTCCTACGAGCAGTACTTC.

DNA of the CDR3: TGTGCCAGCAGCGGCACCGGGACTAGCGCCTCCGAGCAGTACTTC. It yields the protein CASSGTGTSASEQYF. The gene calls are TRBV11-2 and TRBJ2-7, with 10 bases fitting TRBD2. The CDR3 is made up of 15 amino acids. CDR1 and CDR2 from the germline V gene are SGHAT and FQNNGV. The ends lost 5 bases at V and 6 bases at J; junction bases unmatched: 10.

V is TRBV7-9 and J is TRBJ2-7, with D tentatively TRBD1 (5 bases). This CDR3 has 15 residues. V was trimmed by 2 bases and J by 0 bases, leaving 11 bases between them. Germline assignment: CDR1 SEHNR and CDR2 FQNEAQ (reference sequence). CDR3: CASSLRQGSSYEQYF. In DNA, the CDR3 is TGTGCCAGCAGCTTAAGGCAGGGAAGCTCCTACGAGCAGTACTTC.

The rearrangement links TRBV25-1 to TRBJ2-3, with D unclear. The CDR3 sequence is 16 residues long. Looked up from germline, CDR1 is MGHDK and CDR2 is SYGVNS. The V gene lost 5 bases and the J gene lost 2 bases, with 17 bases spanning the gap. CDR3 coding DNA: TGTGCCAGCAGTATCTCAGGTGGTACCCACACAGATACGCAGTATTTT. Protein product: CASSISGGTHTDTQYF.

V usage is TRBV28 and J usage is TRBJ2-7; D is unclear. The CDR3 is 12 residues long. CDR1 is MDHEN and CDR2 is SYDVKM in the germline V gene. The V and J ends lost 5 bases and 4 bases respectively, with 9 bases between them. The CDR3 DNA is TGTGCCAGCAGTCAGCCCGGGTACGAGCAGTACTTC. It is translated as CASSQPGYEQYF. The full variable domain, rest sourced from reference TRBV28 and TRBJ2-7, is DVKVTQSSRYLVKRTGEKVFLECVQDMDHENMFWYRQDPGLGLRLIYFSYDVKMKEKGDIPEGYSVSREKKERFSLILESASTNQTSMYLCASSQPGYEQYFGPGTRLTVT.

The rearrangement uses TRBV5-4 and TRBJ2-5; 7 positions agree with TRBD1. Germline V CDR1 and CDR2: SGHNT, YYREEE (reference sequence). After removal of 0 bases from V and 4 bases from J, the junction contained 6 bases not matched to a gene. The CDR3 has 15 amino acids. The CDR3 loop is CASSLGQGEGETQYF. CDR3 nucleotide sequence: TGTGCCAGCAGCTTGGGACAGGGAGAAGGAGAGACCCAGTACTTC.